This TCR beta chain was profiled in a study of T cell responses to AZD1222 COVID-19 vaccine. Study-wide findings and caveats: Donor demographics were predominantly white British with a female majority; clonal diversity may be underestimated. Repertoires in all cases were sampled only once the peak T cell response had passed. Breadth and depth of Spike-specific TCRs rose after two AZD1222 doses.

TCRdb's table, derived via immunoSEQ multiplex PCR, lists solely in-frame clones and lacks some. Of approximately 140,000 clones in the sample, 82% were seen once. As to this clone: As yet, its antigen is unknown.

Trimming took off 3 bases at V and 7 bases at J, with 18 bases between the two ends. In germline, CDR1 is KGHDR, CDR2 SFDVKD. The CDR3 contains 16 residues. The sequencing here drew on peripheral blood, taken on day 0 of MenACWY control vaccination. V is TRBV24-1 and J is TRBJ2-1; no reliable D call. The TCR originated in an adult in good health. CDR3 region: CATSDPDALISNEQFF. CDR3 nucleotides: TGTGCCACCAGTGATCCGGACGCCCTGATTAGTAATGAGCAGTTCTTC.